These 12 T cell receptor beta chains originate from one sample sequenced in a study of beta chain features in type 1 diabetes. Every isolated RNA sample was fully reverse transcribed, so sequencing captured expressed TCRB transcripts. Clones were read by immunoSEQ multiplex PCR, and TCRdb kept only the in-frame ones, dropping some. This sample carries over 150,000 clones, under 9.5% of them seen once, and the ten largest clones take around 0.65%. Sample: central memory CD4+ T cells from blood. The receptors originated from a young man in good health.

The chain recombines TRBV30 with TRBJ1-4; D ambiguous. Germline assignment: CDR1 GTSNPN and CDR2 SVGIG (reference sequence). The CDR3 is 13 amino acids. The V end lost 4 bases, the J end lost 0 bases, and 6 bases lay between the germline ends. The CDR3 here is CAWTGTTNEKLFF. CDR3 nucleotide sequence: TGTGCCTGGACCGGTACAACTAATGAAAAACTGTTTTTT.

This chain links TRBV11-2 with TRBJ2-5; TRBD1 is a possible D gene (7 bases). V was clipped by 7 bases and J by 4 bases, with 16 bases between them. Per germline, CDR1 SGHAT and CDR2 FQNNGV. The CDR3 spans 14 residues. The CDR3 region is CASTPPGGLETQYF. The CDR3 bases are TGTGCCAGCACCCCGCCAGGGGGACTAGAGACCCAGTACTTC.

This clone appeared a few times. The chain combines TRBV9 with TRBJ2-2, with a weak D call TRBD2 (6 bases). Germline V gene lookup returns CDR1 SGDLS and CDR2 YYNGEE. This CDR3 has 16 amino acids. V lost 5 bases and J 1 base, leaving 15 bases between the germline ends. The CDR3 loop is CASSRIAVWNTGELFF. In DNA form, the CDR3 reads TGTGCCAGCAGTAGGATAGCGGTATGGAACACCGGGGAGCTGTTTTTT.

A few counts support this clone. The rearrangement joins TRBV7-2 to TRBJ2-3, with 7 bases matching TRBD2. After removal of 1 base from V and 5 bases from J, the junction contained 6 bases not matched to a gene. In germline, CDR1 is SGHTA, CDR2 FQGNSA. This CDR3 has 15 residues. The CDR3 region is CASSLVAGEQDTQYF. The CDR3 DNA sequence: TGTGCCAGCAGCTTAGTGGCGGGAGAGCAAGATACGCAGTATTTT.

This rearrangement joins TRBV7-2 to TRBJ2-3; TRBD2 aligns across 7 bases. The J segment lost 3 bases and the V segment lost 2 bases, leaving 8 bases of the junction unmatched. The CDR3 consists of 16 residues. Germline V gives CDR1 SGHTA, CDR2 FQGNSA. Written as DNA, the CDR3 is TGTGCCAGCAGCTTATACCCTAGCGGATTAACAGATACGCAGTATTTT. The encoded protein is CASSLYPSGLTDTQYF.

The chain links TRBV7-2 to TRBJ2-7; weak D call: TRBD2 (6 bases). The ends were cut back, 7 bases at V and 2 bases at J, with 15 bases in the middle. The CDR3 is 14 residues long. Germline CDR1 reads SGHTA; CDR2 reads FQGNSA. CDR3 coding DNA: TGTGCCAGCATTTCCAGGCGGGGACCCTACGAGCAGTACTTC. Amino acid sequence: CASISRRGPYEQYF. Full variable domain (remainder filled in from reference TRBV7-2 and TRBJ2-7): GAGVSQSPSNKVTEKGKDVELRCDPISGHTALYWYRQSLGQGLEFLIYFQGNSAPDKSGLPSDRFSAERTGGSVSTLTIQRTQQEDSAVYLCASISRRGPYEQYFGPGTRLTVT.

This clone has only a few counts. This chain connects TRBV5-4 to TRBJ2-2; 8 bases fit TRBD2. V shed 4 bases, J shed 3 bases, and the junction held 8 bases outside the gene matches. Germline CDR1 SGHNT, CDR2 YYREEE (reference sequence). CDR3 length: 16 residues. CDR3 region: CASSPGGTSYTGELFF. CDR3 DNA sequence: TGTGCCAGCAGCCCGGGGGGGACTAGTTACACCGGGGAGCTGTTTTTT.

This clone was detected only a few times. V and J are TRBV5-6 and TRBJ2-6, with D perhaps TRBD1 (6 bases). Germline-derived CDR1 and CDR2 are SGHDT and YYEEEE. This CDR3 has 17 residues. V lost 3 bases and J 3 bases, leaving 16 bases between the germline ends. DNA for the CDR3: TGTGCCAGCAGCTCAGAACAGGGAATTAGTGGGGCCAACGTCCTGACTTTC. Its protein product is CASSSEQGISGANVLTF.

The chain is built from TRBV5-6 and TRBJ2-5; D remains unclear. The germline gives CDR1 SGHDT, CDR2 YYEEEE. V lost 4 bases, J lost 5 bases, and 15 bases lay in between. The CDR3 has 14 residues. CDR3 amino acids: CASSRRPGVETQYF. In nucleotides, the CDR3 is TGTGCCAGCAGCCGTCGCCCCGGTGTTGAGACCCAGTACTTC. Based on the CDR3 plus reference TRBV5-6 and TRBJ2-5, the full variable domain is DAGVTQSPTHLIKTRGQQVTLRCSPKSGHDTVSWYQQALGQGPQFIFQYYEEEERQRGNFPDRFSGHQFPNYSSELNVNALLLGDSALYLCASSRRPGVETQYFGPGTRLLVL.

CDR3 sequence reads: CASSARGASGSTDEQFF. In DNA, the CDR3 is TGTGCCAGCAGCGCCCGCGGGGCTAGCGGGAGTACGGATGAGCAGTTCTTC. The chain joins TRBV9 to TRBJ2-1, with 10 positions matching TRBD2. The CDR3 covers 17 residues. CDR1 and CDR2 (germline): SGDLS, YYNGEE. With 3 bases clipped from V and 8 bases from J, the junction kept 14 bases outside the gene matches.

The chain joins TRBV20-1 to TRBJ1-6; TRBD1 is a possible D gene (6 bases). This CDR3 region has 11 residues. Trimming pared 5 bases from V and 13 bases from J, leaving 12 bases between. CDR1 is DFQATT and CDR2 is SNEGSKA in the germline V gene (reference sequence). The chain's CDR3 is CSAFRGAPLHF. The DNA for the CDR3 is TGCAGTGCTTTCCGGGGGGCGCCCCTCCACTTT.

There are a few counts of this clone. The gene calls are TRBV7-9 and TRBJ1-2; 7 nucleotides match TRBD1. CDR1 and CDR2 (germline): SEHNR, FQNEAQ (reference sequence). The CDR3 is 15 amino acids. V gave up 1 base and J gave up 2 bases; unmatched junction bases: 4. CDR3 protein: CASSLVQGRNYGYTF. CDR3 nucleotide sequence: TGTGCCAGCAGCTTAGTACAGGGGAGGAACTATGGCTACACCTTC.